These 10 T cell receptor beta chains share one sample of origin, sequenced in a study of shared clonotypes between healthy human individuals. Repertoires were generated with immunoSEQ multiplex PCR, while TCRdb's copy carries only in-frame clones and drops some. Here the sample spans about 700,000 clones, approximately 90% being singletons. The naive CD8 fraction comprised CD45RO-negative cells positively selected for CCR7 and excluded terminally differentiated effector memory CD45RA+ cells. Sequenced material: naive CD8+ T cells sorted from blood. The receptors stem from a man younger than 45 in good health.

V gene TRBV6-5 combines with J gene TRBJ2-2; D unclear. V lost 2 bases, J lost 9 bases, and 10 bases lay in between. Germline-derived CDR1 and CDR2 are MNHEY and SVGAGI. This CDR3 spans 13 amino acids. The CDR3 loop is CASSYPPSRELFF. CDR3 DNA sequence: TGTGCCAGCAGTTACCCTCCTTCCCGGGAGCTGTTTTTT.

This rearrangement joins TRBV27 to TRBJ2-5; D could derive from TRBD1 or TRBD2 (5 bases each). Germline V gene data show CDR1 as MNHEY and CDR2 as SMNVEV (reference sequence). The germline V and J ends were trimmed by 1 base and 5 bases, with 20 bases remaining between them. The CDR3 runs to 17 residues. The CDR3 is CASSLLRELGELETQYF. The CDR3 DNA reads as TGTGCCAGCAGTTTATTGAGGGAATTAGGGGAGTTGGAGACCCAGTACTTC.

This clone came up a few times. The chain joins TRBV21-1 to TRBJ1-1; the table's D gene call, TRBD1, was not cross checked with the DNA. TRBV21-1 is shown as a pseudogene. This CDR3 has 12 amino acids. The CDR3 coding sequence is TGTGCCCGGGGACAGGGGAACACTGAAGCTTTCTTT. As protein: CARGQGNTEAFF.

The chain uses TRBV29-1 and TRBJ2-7; maybe TRBD2 (5 bases). This CDR3 has 13 amino acids. CDR1 and CDR2 from the germline V gene are SQVTM and ANQGSEA. V was cut by 4 bases and J by 1 base, with 11 bases left in between. The CDR3 spells CSVVRGMSYEQYF. Here the CDR3 DNA reads TGCAGCGTTGTTCGAGGGATGTCCTACGAGCAGTACTTC.

This clone was seen a single time. Distinct nucleotide sequences in the sample also encode this CDR3. V gene TRBV27 combines with J gene TRBJ2-7; D may correspond to TRBD1 or TRBD2 (5 bases each). Trimming cost V 6 bases and J 3 bases, with 12 bases left between them. CDR3 length: 13 residues. CDR1 MNHEY and CDR2 SMNVEV come from the germline V gene (reference sequence). The DNA of the CDR3 is TGTGCCAGCAGCCCGGGACCCTTCTACGAGCAGTACTTC. It yields the protein CASSPGPFYEQYF.

Concerning this clone: Other nucleotide sequences from this sample produce the same CDR3. The rearrangement joins TRBV28 to TRBJ2-7; no clear D. CDR1 MDHEN and CDR2 SYDVKM come from the germline V gene. There are 11 residues in the CDR3. The ends were cut back, 2 bases at V and 3 bases at J, with 2 bases in the middle. The CDR3 DNA is TGTGCCAGCAGTTTAGGCTACGAGCAGTACTTC. It yields the protein CASSLGYEQYF.

This sequence joins TRBV7-9 and TRBJ1-1; 7 bases match TRBD1. Germline CDR1 SEHNR, CDR2 FQNEAQ (reference sequence). V shed 6 bases, J shed 3 bases, and the junction held 10 bases outside the gene matches. The CDR3 is 15 residues long. The CDR3 is CASRGGTGEYTEAFF. CDR3 in DNA: TGTGCCAGCAGGGGAGGCACAGGGGAGTACACTGAAGCTTTCTTT.

The genes are TRBV27 and TRBJ2-4, with D tentatively TRBD2 (7 bases). V shed 2 bases and J shed 8 bases, with 13 bases lying between them. Per the germline V gene, CDR1 is MNHEY and CDR2 is SMNVEV (reference sequence). The length of the CDR3 is 14 residues. CDR3: CASSLRGGADIQYF. CDR3 nucleotides: TGTGCCAGCAGTTTAAGAGGGGGGGCTGACATTCAGTACTTC.

V and J are TRBV7-9 and TRBJ2-1, with 7 bases aligning to TRBD1. This CDR3 is 15 amino acids long. Germline-derived CDR1 and CDR2 are SEHNR and FQNEAQ (reference sequence). Trimming removed 7 bases from V and 4 bases from J; junction bases left unmatched: 10. The CDR3 DNA sequence: TGTGCCAGCACGATCCCGGGACAGCCTTACAATGAGCAGTTCTTC. Residues: CASTIPGQPYNEQFF.

The V gene is TRBV19, the J gene TRBJ1-5, with D perhaps TRBD1 (5 bases). Looked up from germline, CDR1 is LNHDA and CDR2 is SQIVND (reference sequence). Trimming removed 8 bases from V and 1 base from J, with 15 bases in between. This CDR3 comprises 15 residues. This CDR3 reads CASAPGTRSNQPQHF. CDR3 DNA sequence: TGTGCCAGTGCGCCAGGGACTCGGAGCAATCAGCCCCAGCATTTT.